The next 27 T cell receptor beta chains were all read from a single sample in a study of shared clonotypes between healthy human individuals. Profiled with immunoSEQ multiplex PCR; TCRdb holds only in-frame clones, not every one. The sample lists about 490,000 clones; about 72% were seen once. What was sequenced was PBMCs. The source is a woman aged 40 to 50 in good health. Some clones in this sample may be carry-over from other donors' samples.

The chain couples TRBV15 to TRBJ2-1; 11 bases are a match to TRBD2. Germline CDR1 is LNHNV and CDR2 is YYDKDF (reference sequence). J lost 9 bases, V lost 1 base, and 11 bases had no gene match. This CDR3 comprises 17 residues. The CDR3 region has the DNA TGTGCCACCAGCAGAGTCCGACTAGCGGGACACCCAGGTGAGCAGTTCTTC. It translates to CATSRVRLAGHPGEQFF.

The chain couples TRBV10-2 to TRBJ2-2; TRBD1 might be the D (5 bases). Germline CDR1 and CDR2: WSHSY and SAAADI. The CDR3 spans 14 residues. Trimming left V 7 bases short and J 2 bases short, with 11 bases between. Here the CDR3 reads CASKGAGNTGELFF. CDR3 in DNA: TGCGCCAGCAAAGGGGCAGGAAACACCGGGGAGCTGTTTTTT.

The chain links TRBV29-1 to TRBJ2-3; D is tentatively TRBD1 or TRBD2 (5 bases each). V dropped 7 bases and J dropped 7 bases, with 18 bases sitting between them. The CDR3 runs to 13 residues. Germline V gene data show CDR1 as SQVTM and CDR2 as ANQGSEA. This CDR3 reads CSAGRDEVYTQYF. The CDR3 DNA reads as TGCAGCGCCGGCAGGGACGAGGTGTATACGCAGTATTTT.

In its sample, this clone was seen once. A far larger clone is a single base away, which makes a read error likely. This sequence joins TRBV2 and TRBJ2-7; D is undetermined. This CDR3 spans 13 amino acids. Trimming left V 7 bases short and J 2 bases short, with 12 bases between. Germline loops: CDR1 SNHLY, CDR2 FYNNEI. Here the CDR3 reads CASTRQITYEQYF. The CDR3 DNA is TGTGCCAGCACTCGTCAGATAACCTACGAGCAGTACTTC.

The CDR3, as DNA: TGCGCCAGCAGCCAAGTATTGGGAACAGGTTTGGATGTATACGAGCAGTACTTC. Encoded protein: CASSQVLGTGLDVYEQYF. The chain joins TRBV4-1 to TRBJ2-7; perhaps TRBD1 as D (5 bases). Germline V gene sequence: CDR1 MGHRA, CDR2 YSYEKL. The CDR3 length is 18 residues. Trimming cost V 1 base and J 4 bases, with 23 bases left between them.

This clone showed up just a few times. The rearrangement uses TRBV11-3 and TRBJ1-1, with 8 bases lining up with TRBD1. The J segment lost 11 bases and the V segment lost 1 base, leaving 3 bases of the junction unmatched. CDR3 length: 12 residues. Germline assignment: CDR1 SGHNT and CDR2 YENEEA. CDR3 region: CASSLGTGSAFF. The CDR3 coding sequence is TGTGCCAGCAGCTTAGGGACAGGGTCGGCTTTCTTT. The variable domain in full, completed from reference TRBV11-3 and TRBJ1-1, reads EAGVVQSPRYKIIEKKQPVAFWCNPISGHNTLYWYLQNLGQGPELLIRYENEEAVDDSQLPKDRFSAERLKGVDSTLKIQPAELGDSAVYLCASSLGTGSAFFGQGTRLTVV.

Written as DNA, the CDR3 is TGTGCCAGCAGCCCACGGACCAGCAACTATGGCTACACCTTC. Translation: CASSPRTSNYGYTF. V and J are TRBV9 and TRBJ1-2; D is ambiguous. The CDR3 is 14 residues long. Germline V gene sequence: CDR1 SGDLS, CDR2 YYNGEE. With 4 bases removed from V and 2 bases from J, the gap between germline ends came to 12 bases.

The chain has TRBV30 and TRBJ2-2; 15 bases are a match to TRBD2. CDR1 GTSNPN and CDR2 SVGIG come from the germline V gene (reference sequence). V was pared by 2 bases and J by 2 bases, with 6 bases of the junction left unmatched. This CDR3 contains 18 residues. This chain's CDR3 is CAWSRGLAGGQNTGELFF. The DNA for the CDR3 is TGTGCCTGGAGTAGGGGACTAGCGGGAGGACAAAACACCGGGGAGCTGTTTTTT. The full variable domain, completed using reference TRBV30 and TRBJ2-2, is SQTIHQWPATLVQPVGSPLSLECTVEGTSNPNLYWYRQAAGRGLQLLFYSVGIGQISSEVPQNLSASRPQDRQFILSSKKLLLSDSGFYLCAWSRGLAGGQNTGELFFGEGSRLTVL.

This chain links TRBV11-2 with TRBJ2-5; no firm D call. Germline V gene data show CDR1 as SGHAT and CDR2 as FQNNGV. Deletions cut 0 bases from V and 4 bases from J, with 6 bases between. The CDR3 is 13 amino acids. This CDR3 reads CASSLERLETQYF. CDR3 sequence (DNA): TGTGCCAGCAGCTTAGAACGGTTAGAGACCCAGTACTTC.

This rearrangement joins TRBV7-2 to TRBJ2-4; tentative D call: TRBD2 (6 bases). V was shortened by 5 bases and J by 8 bases, with 10 bases between the two germline ends. The CDR3 sequence is 12 residues long. The germline V gene has CDR1 SGHTA and CDR2 FQGNSA. CDR3 region: CASSTEGYIQYF. The CDR3 region has the DNA TGTGCCAGCAGCACGGAGGGCTACATTCAGTACTTC.

The chain is built from TRBV5-1 and TRBJ1-1, with TRBD1 matching over 7 bases. V was pared by 4 bases and J by 0 bases, with 3 bases of the junction left unmatched. The germline V gene encodes CDR1 SGHRS and CDR2 YFSETQ. The CDR3 runs 14 residues. CDR3 sequence reads: CASSGDSMNTEAFF. The CDR3 DNA sequence: TGCGCCAGCAGCGGGGACAGTATGAACACTGAAGCTTTCTTT.

The rearrangement uses TRBV19 and TRBJ2-7; D might be TRBD1 (6 bases). V was trimmed by 7 bases and J by 1 base, leaving 17 bases between them. The germline CDR1 and CDR2 sequences are LNHDA and SQIVND (reference sequence). The CDR3 is 15 amino acids. The CDR3 bases are TGTGCCAGTACCCGAGGGCCAGGGGCATCCTACGAGCAGTACTTC. Translating it yields CASTRGPGASYEQYF. Together with reference TRBV19 and TRBJ2-7, the CDR3 gives the full variable domain: DGGITQSPKYLFRKEGQNVTLSCEQNLNHDAMYWYRQDPGQGLRLIYYSQIVNDFQKGDIAEGYSVSREKKESFPLTVTSAQKNPTAFYLCASTRGPGASYEQYFGPGTRLTVT.

The CDR3 coding sequence is TGTGCCAGCAGCTTCCAACCTAAAGACGGCGACACCGGGGAGCTGTTTTTT. Translation gives CASSFQPKDGDTGELFF. This rearrangement joins TRBV7-2 to TRBJ2-2; D remains ambiguous. The V gene's germline CDR1 is SGHTA and CDR2 FQGNSA. CDR3 length: 17 residues. V was clipped by 3 bases and J by 3 bases, with 17 bases between them.

This clone was seen more than once but under ten times. The chain is built from TRBV18 and TRBJ2-3; 8 positions agree with TRBD2. The CDR3 loop spans 17 amino acids. Unmatched junction bases numbered 11, after V lost 2 bases and J lost 4 bases. The germline V gene has CDR1 KGHSH and CDR2 LQKENI. As DNA, the CDR3 is TGTGCCAGCTCACCAGGGTCGAGCGGGAGTTTCCCAGATACGCAGTATTTT. It codes for CASSPGSSGSFPDTQYF.

V and J are TRBV7-9 and TRBJ2-7; TRBD1 or TRBD2 may be the D gene (5 bases each). Germline V gene data show CDR1 as SEHNR and CDR2 as FQNEAQ (reference sequence). The CDR3 sequence is 15 residues long. V was cut by 1 base and J by 0 bases, with 10 bases left in between. CDR3 in amino acids: CASSLGGANSYEQYF. CDR3 in DNA: TGTGCCAGCAGCTTAGGAGGGGCAAACTCCTACGAGCAGTACTTC. The whole variable domain, remainder taken from reference TRBV7-9 and TRBJ2-7, is DTGVSQNPRHKITKRGQNVTFRCDPISEHNRLYWYRQTLGQGPEFLTYFQNEAQLEKSRLLSDRFSAERPKGSFSTLEIQRTEQGDSAMYLCASSLGGANSYEQYFGPGTRLTVT.

This chain uses TRBV19 with TRBJ2-7, with TRBD1 matching 8 bases. Germline trimming cut 5 bases from V and 5 bases from J; bases unmatched to any gene: 8. This CDR3 is built from 14 residues. Germline CDR1 reads LNHDA; CDR2 reads SQIVND (reference sequence). This CDR3 reads CASSRAGGRNEQYF. The CDR3, as DNA: TGTGCCAGTAGTCGGGCAGGGGGCAGGAACGAGCAGTACTTC.

This clone has just one count. V and J are TRBV5-5 and TRBJ2-2; D remains unclear. V lost 1 base and J 3 bases, leaving 7 bases between the germline ends. There are 14 residues in the CDR3. CDR1 and CDR2 from the germline V gene are SGHKS and YYEKEE (reference sequence). DNA of the CDR3: TGTGCCAGCAGCTTGAAAGGGCACACCGGGGAGCTGTTTTTT. Residues: CASSLKGHTGELFF.

The chain uses TRBV30 and TRBJ2-7; 12 nucleotides align to TRBD2. This CDR3 is built from 16 residues. V lost 1 base, J lost 8 bases, and 12 bases stayed unmatched. Germline V gene data show CDR1 as GTSNPN and CDR2 as SVGIG (reference sequence). This CDR3 reads CAWSDPSGRAPWKQYF. DNA for the CDR3: TGTGCCTGGAGTGACCCTAGCGGGAGGGCCCCCTGGAAGCAGTACTTC.

V and J are TRBV28 and TRBJ2-3; TRBD2 aligns across 10 bases. V trimming: 4 bases; J trimming: 0 bases; junction bases outside the gene matches: 4. This CDR3 spans 16 amino acids. CDR1 MDHEN and CDR2 SYDVKM come from the germline V gene. In DNA, the CDR3 is TGTGCCAGCAGTTCAGGACTAGCGGCAAGCACAGATACGCAGTATTTT. Translation gives CASSSGLAASTDTQYF.

About this clone: Only one base separates this from a far larger clonotype, so it likely reflects a read error. The CDR3 protein is CASSLQIGGYGYTF. CDR3 sequence (DNA): TGTGCCAGCAGCTTGCAGATTGGGGGATACGGCTACACCTTC. This chain joins TRBV5-4 and TRBJ1-2; TRBD1 might be the D (5 bases). V gave up 1 base and J gave up 8 bases, with 15 bases separating them. This CDR3 contains 14 residues. Germline assignment: CDR1 SGHNT and CDR2 YYREEE (reference sequence). The full variable domain, with the rest looked up from reference TRBV5-4 and TRBJ1-2, is ETGVTQSPTHLIKTRGQQVTLRCSSQSGHNTVSWYQQALGQGPQFIFQYYREEENGRGNFPPRFSGLQFPNYSSELNVNALELDDSALYLCASSLQIGGYGYTFGSGTRLTVV.

The chain links TRBV5-1 to TRBJ2-2, with D maybe TRBD1 (6 bases). The CDR3 extends over 14 amino acids. Germline-derived CDR1 and CDR2 are SGHRS and YFSETQ. V lost 0 bases, J lost 5 bases, and 8 bases lay in between. CDR3 sequence (DNA): TGCGCCAGCAGCTTGGGACAGGAAACCGGGGAGCTGTTTTTT. This gives the protein CASSLGQETGELFF.

This chain connects TRBV9 to TRBJ1-5, with D uncertain. This CDR3 is 14 amino acids long. Trimming pared 0 bases from V and 8 bases from J, leaving 12 bases between. The germline V gene encodes CDR1 SGDLS and CDR2 YYNGEE. The CDR3 here is CASSVGVGAEPQHF. The CDR3 region has the DNA TGTGCCAGCAGCGTAGGAGTCGGTGCGGAGCCCCAGCATTTT.

There are a few counts of this clone. The rearrangement uses TRBV6-1 and TRBJ2-7; D is ambiguous. The CDR3 has 12 residues. Germline V lookup: CDR1 MNHNS, CDR2 SASEGT. Trimming took off 4 bases at V and 7 bases at J, with 11 bases between the two ends. CDR3 loop: CASSVELREQYF. The CDR3 DNA is TGTGCCAGCAGTGTAGAGCTGAGGGAGCAGTACTTC.

This clone was observed a single time. The chain recombines TRBV7-8 with TRBJ2-3; 12 bases map to TRBD2. In germline, CDR1 is SGHVS, CDR2 FQNEAQ. The CDR3 runs to 15 residues. V lost 5 bases and J lost 6; bases outside the gene matches: 6. CDR3 sequence reads: CASSKTSGSYDTQYF. CDR3 coding DNA: TGTGCCAGCAGCAAGACTAGCGGGAGTTACGATACGCAGTATTTT.

CDR3 sequence reads: CASRDSPTDTQYF. The CDR3 nucleotides read TGCGCCAGCCGGGACTCACCCACTGATACGCAGTATTTT. The chain couples TRBV5-1 to TRBJ2-3; a possible D gene is TRBD2 (6 bases). CDR3 length: 13 residues. V lost 7 bases, J lost 6 bases, and 15 bases lay in between. CDR1 and CDR2 (germline): SGHRS, YFSETQ.

This chain connects TRBV4-3 to TRBJ2-1, with TRBD2 matching 10 bases. V lost 2 bases, J lost 6 bases, and 7 bases stayed unmatched. This CDR3 region has 16 residues. Germline V gives CDR1 LGHNA, CDR2 YSLEER. This CDR3 is CASSQRSGRAFNEQFF. The CDR3, as DNA: TGCGCCAGCAGCCAACGAAGCGGGAGGGCCTTCAATGAGCAGTTCTTC.

The chain recombines TRBV27 with TRBJ1-1; D is ambiguous. The germline gives CDR1 MNHEY, CDR2 SMNVEV (reference sequence). The CDR3 has 13 residues. Trimming took 2 bases from V and 1 from J, leaving 5 bases between them. CDR3 sequence: CASSLKANTEAFF. For the CDR3, the DNA is TGTGCCAGCAGTTTAAAAGCGAACACTGAAGCTTTCTTT.